The clone carrying this T cell receptor beta chain has just a few counts. This sample was taken from a study of spatial heterogeneity in lung cancer. TCRdb recomputed calls from the 5' RACE reads with MiXCR, one row per CDR3 protein. The sample yields tens of thousands of distinct CDR3 sequences, 12% seen once. The CDR3 extends over 13 amino acids. Germline V gene data show CDR1 as MNHEY and CDR2 as SVGEGT. V shed 6 bases and J 2 bases; nucleotides not matched to a gene: 4. Indicated time point: blood at routine non-recurrence follow-up after resection. Tumor, nontumor lung or frozen PBMC supplied whole RNA, sequenced without sorting.

This rearrangement joins TRBV6-2 or TRBV6-3 to TRBJ2-7, with TRBD1 matching over 7 bases. The sequence was obtained from a male donor with early-stage non-small cell lung cancer. Sequencing was performed on PBMCs, taken at follow-up. CDR3 in amino acids: CASRRDSPYEQYF. The CDR3 bases are TGTGCCAGCAGACGGGACAGCCCCTACGAGCAGTACTTC.